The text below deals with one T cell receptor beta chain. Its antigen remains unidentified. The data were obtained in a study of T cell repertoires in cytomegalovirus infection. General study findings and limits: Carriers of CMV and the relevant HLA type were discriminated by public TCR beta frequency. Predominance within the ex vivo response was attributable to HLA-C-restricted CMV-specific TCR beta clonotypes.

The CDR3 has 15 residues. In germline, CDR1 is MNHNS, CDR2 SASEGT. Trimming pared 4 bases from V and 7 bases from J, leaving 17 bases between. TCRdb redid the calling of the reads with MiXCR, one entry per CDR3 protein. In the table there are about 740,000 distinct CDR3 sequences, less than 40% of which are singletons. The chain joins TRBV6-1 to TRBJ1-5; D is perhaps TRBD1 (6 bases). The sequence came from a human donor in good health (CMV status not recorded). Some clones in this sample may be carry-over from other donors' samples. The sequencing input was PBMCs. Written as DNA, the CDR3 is TGTGCCAGCAGTGTCCGGACAGTCGGTCCCCAGCCCCAGCATTTT. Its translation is CASSVRTVGPQPQHF.